This TCR beta chain was documented in a study of identical twins. This clonotype was observed many times. Its target is unknown. Only healthy Caucasians were enrolled as donors. The CDR3 spans 14 residues. Per the germline V gene, CDR1 is SGHRS and CDR2 is YFSETQ. Between the trimmed V and J ends, which lost 4 bases and 0 bases, there was a span of 10 bases. Study conclusions and caveats: Out-of-frame alpha sequences shared by twins were enriched for low generation probability. Where beta out-of-frame sequences were concerned, excess twin sharing was weaker.

In TCRdb, the 5' RACE reads were re-called with MiXCR into one record per CDR3 protein. The repertoire has nearly 650,000 distinct CDR3 sequences, just over 7% of them found once; the top ten carry 1.5% to 2%. The same data also contributed to another study, on yellow fever vaccine responses in identical twins.

The chain is built from TRBV5-1 and TRBJ2-5, with D perhaps TRBD2 (6 bases). The sequence came from a woman younger than 35 in good health. The sequenced material came from PBMCs. The CDR3 nucleotides are TGCGCCAGCAGCCTCAGCGGGTACCAAGAGACCCAGTACTTC. This encodes CASSLSGYQETQYF.